The 2 T cell receptor beta chains below were found in one sample sequenced in a study of response to subunit inactivated influenza vaccine. TCRdb ran MiXCR on the RT-PCR reads and lists one entry per CDR3 protein. The sample lists hundreds of thousands of distinct CDR3 sequences; 11% were seen once. The same specimen was also included in a second study, on T cells expressing NK-cell markers. Turning to that study: Beta-chain TCR cDNA was generated via 5'RACE template switching with UMIs.

Sequencing was performed on PBMCs from blood, taken on the day of vaccination. The receptors originated from a man aged 45-65 years who received an inactivated influenza vaccine.

This clonotype was seen more than once but under ten times. This chain uses TRBV18 with TRBJ2-7; 9 bases fit TRBD2. The ends lost 3 bases at V and 1 base at J; junction bases unmatched: 7. The CDR3 covers 16 residues. Per the germline V gene, CDR1 is KGHSH and CDR2 is LQKENI. The CDR3 nucleotides read TGTGCCAGCTCACCCTTAGCACTAGCGGGTTCCTACGAGCAGTACTTC. This encodes CASSPLALAGSYEQYF.

This clonotype was counted only a few times. This chain links TRBV28 with TRBJ1-2; 9 nucleotides match TRBD1. Germline values: CDR1 MDHEN, CDR2 SYDVKM. The CDR3 has 14 amino acids. V gave up 5 bases and J gave up 8 bases; unmatched junction bases: 9. CDR3 in DNA: TGTGCCAGCAGTAGCCCGGGACAGGGTGCAGGCTACACCTTC. This codes for CASSSPGQGAGYTF.